This record concerns one T cell receptor (beta chain) sequence. CDR3 length: 16 residues. V shed 1 base, J shed 1 base, and the junction held 4 bases outside the gene matches. CDR1 and CDR2 (germline): KGHSH, LQKENI. This sample is part of a study of blood T cell repertoires in COVID-19. As for the study in general: There were acute and convalescent COVID-19 samples, and they came from the United States, Italy and Spain. From T cells, B-cell-depleted T cells, or PBMCs came the material, which was cDNA or gDNA.

Original analysis: Estimates of nucleated cell counts were drawn from the amplification of reference gene primers. Profiled with immunoSEQ multiplex PCR; TCRdb holds only in-frame clones, not every one. V and J calls and clone size are given by that table; D and trimming were obtained from the DNA. The repertoire consists of tens of thousands of clones, with 65% to 90% occurring once and the leading ten covering about 7.7%. The specimen sequenced was peripheral blood. The gene calls are TRBV18 and TRBJ1-1; 9 bases fit TRBD1. This clonotype was sampled from a man aged 60 to 75 with acute or convalescent COVID-19. As DNA, the CDR3 is TGTGCCAGCTCACCACTATTGACAGGGGGGAACACTGAAGCTTTCTTT. Protein sequence: CASSPLLTGGNTEAFF.